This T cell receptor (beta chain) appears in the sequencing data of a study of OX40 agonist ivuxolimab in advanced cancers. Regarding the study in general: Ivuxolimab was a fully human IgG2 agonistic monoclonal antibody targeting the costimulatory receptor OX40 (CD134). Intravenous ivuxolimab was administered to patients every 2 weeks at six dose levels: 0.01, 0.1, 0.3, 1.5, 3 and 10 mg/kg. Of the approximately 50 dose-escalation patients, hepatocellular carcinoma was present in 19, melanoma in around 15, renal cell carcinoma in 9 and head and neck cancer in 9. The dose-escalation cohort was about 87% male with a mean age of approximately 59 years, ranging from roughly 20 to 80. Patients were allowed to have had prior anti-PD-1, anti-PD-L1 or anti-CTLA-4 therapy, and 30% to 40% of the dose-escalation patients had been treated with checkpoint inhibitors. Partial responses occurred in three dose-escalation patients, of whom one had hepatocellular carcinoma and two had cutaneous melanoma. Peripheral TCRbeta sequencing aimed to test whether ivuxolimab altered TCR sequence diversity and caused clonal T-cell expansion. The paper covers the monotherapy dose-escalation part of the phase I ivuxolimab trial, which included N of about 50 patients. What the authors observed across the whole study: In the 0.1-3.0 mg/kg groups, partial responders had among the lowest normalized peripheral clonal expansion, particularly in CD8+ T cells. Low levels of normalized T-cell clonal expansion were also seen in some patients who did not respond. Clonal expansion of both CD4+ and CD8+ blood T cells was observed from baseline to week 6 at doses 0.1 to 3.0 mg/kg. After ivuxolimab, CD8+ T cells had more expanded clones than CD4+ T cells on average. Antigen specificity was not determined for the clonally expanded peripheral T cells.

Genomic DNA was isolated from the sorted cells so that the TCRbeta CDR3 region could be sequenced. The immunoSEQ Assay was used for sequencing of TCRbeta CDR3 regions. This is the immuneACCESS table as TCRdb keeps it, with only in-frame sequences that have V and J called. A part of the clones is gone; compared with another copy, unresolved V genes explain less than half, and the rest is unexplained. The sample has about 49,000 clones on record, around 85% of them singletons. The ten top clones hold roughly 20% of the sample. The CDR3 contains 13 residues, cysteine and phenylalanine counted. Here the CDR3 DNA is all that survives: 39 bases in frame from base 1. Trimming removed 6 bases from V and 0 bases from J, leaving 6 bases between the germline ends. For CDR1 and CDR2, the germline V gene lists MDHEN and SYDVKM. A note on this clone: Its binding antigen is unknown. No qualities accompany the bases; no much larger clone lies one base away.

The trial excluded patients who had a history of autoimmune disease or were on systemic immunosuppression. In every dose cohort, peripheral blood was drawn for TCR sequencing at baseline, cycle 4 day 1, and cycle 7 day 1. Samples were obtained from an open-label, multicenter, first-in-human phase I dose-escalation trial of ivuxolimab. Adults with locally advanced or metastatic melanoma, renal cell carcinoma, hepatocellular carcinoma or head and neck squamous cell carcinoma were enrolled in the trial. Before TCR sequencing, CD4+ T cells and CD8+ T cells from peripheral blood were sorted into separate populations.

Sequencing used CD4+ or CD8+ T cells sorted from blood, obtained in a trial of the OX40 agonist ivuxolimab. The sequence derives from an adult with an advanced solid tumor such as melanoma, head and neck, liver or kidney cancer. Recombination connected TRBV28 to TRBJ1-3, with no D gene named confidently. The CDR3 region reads CASSLDSGNTIYF. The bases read TGTGCCAGCAGCTTGGACTCTGGAAACACCATATATTTT.